The 12 T cell receptor beta chains below all came from one sample that was sequenced in a study of blood T cell repertoires in COVID-19. Assay used: immunoSEQ multiplex PCR; TCRdb lists only in-frame clones, some missing. The table lists 100,000 to 140,000 clones, 70% to 90% of them singletons. The specimen sequenced was peripheral blood. Receptor source: a man aged 45-65 years with active or convalescent COVID-19.

The V call is TRBV12-3 or TRBV12-4, the J call TRBJ2-7; D might be TRBD1 (5 bases). The CDR3 extends over 11 amino acids. V was pared by 6 bases and J by 6 bases, with 9 bases between. As DNA, the CDR3 is TGTGCCAGCAGATGGGGCAGCGAGCAGTACTTC. This codes for CASRWGSEQYF.

This sequence joins TRBV15 and TRBJ1-1, with D maybe TRBD1 (5 bases). Germline V gene sequence: CDR1 LNHNV, CDR2 YYDKDF (reference sequence). Trimming removed 0 bases from V and 8 bases from J, with 10 bases in between. The CDR3 is made up of 13 amino acids. The CDR3 sequence: CATSRDRGVEAFF. The CDR3 bases are TGTGCCACCAGCAGAGATCGGGGGGTAGAAGCTTTCTTT. Full variable domain (remainder filled in from reference TRBV15 and TRBJ1-1): DAMVIQNPRYQVTQFGKPVTLSCSQTLNHNVMYWYQQKSSQAPKLLFHYYDKDFNNEADTPDNFQSRRPNTSFCFLDIRSPGLGDTAMYLCATSRDRGVEAFFGQGTRLTVV.

The CDR3 DNA reads as TGTGCCAGCACCTCGGGGGGGACTAATGAAAAACTGTTTTTT. Encoded protein: CASTSGGTNEKLFF. The rearrangement joins TRBV27 to TRBJ1-4; maybe TRBD1 (5 bases). Germline CDR1 MNHEY, CDR2 SMNVEV (reference sequence). V gave up 7 bases and J gave up 2 bases, with 11 bases separating them. The CDR3 sequence is 14 residues long.

V is TRBV6-8 and J is TRBJ2-1; 7 positions match TRBD1. The CDR3 spans 14 residues. V trimming: 10 bases; J trimming: 6 bases; junction bases outside the gene matches: 12. Germline V gives CDR1 MNHGY, CDR2 SAAAGT. The CDR3 reads CATNNRGPLNEQFF. CDR3 bases: TGTGCCACGAACAACAGGGGACCCCTCAATGAGCAGTTCTTC.

V and J are TRBV13 and TRBJ2-1; 9 nucleotides match TRBD1. The CDR3 runs to 15 residues. Germline-derived CDR1 and CDR2 are PRHDT and FYEKMQ (reference sequence). After removal of 0 bases from V and 7 bases from J, the junction contained 4 bases not matched to a gene. The CDR3 bases are TGTGCCAGCAGCTTAGGGACAGGGGGTCGAAATGAGCAGTTCTTC. The encoded protein is CASSLGTGGRNEQFF. The whole variable domain, remainder taken from reference TRBV13 and TRBJ2-1, is AAGVIQSPRHLIKEKRETATLKCYPIPRHDTVYWYQQGPGQDPQFLISFYEKMQSDKGSIPDRFSAQQFSDYHSELNMSSLELGDSALYFCASSLGTGGRNEQFFGPGTRLTVL.

The V call is TRBV7-8, the J call TRBJ2-2; 10 bases agree with TRBD2. The junction had 12 bases not matched to a gene; V was cut back by 3 bases and J by 5 bases. Germline-derived CDR1 and CDR2 are SGHVS and FQNEAQ. The CDR3 spans 18 residues. CDR3: CASSFHPSSGSRTGELFF. For the CDR3, the DNA is TGTGCCAGCAGCTTCCACCCATCTAGCGGGAGTAGGACCGGGGAGCTGTTTTTT.

This CDR3 is CASKQREGRVWNTGELFF. For the CDR3, the DNA is TGTGCCAGCAAACAGCGGGAGGGCCGAGTCTGGAACACCGGGGAGCTGTTTTTT. The chain couples TRBV27 to TRBJ2-2, with 10 positions matching TRBD2. CDR1 and CDR2 from the germline V gene are MNHEY and SMNVEV (reference sequence). The CDR3 extends over 18 amino acids. V lost 7 bases to trimming and J lost 1 base; unmatched junction nucleotides: 12.

The genes are TRBV2 and TRBJ2-7; 7 positions agree with TRBD2. The trim removed 4 bases at V and 3 bases at J, leaving 24 bases unmatched. Germline V gene sequence: CDR1 SNHLY, CDR2 FYNNEI. There are 20 residues in the CDR3. Here the CDR3 DNA reads TGTGCCAGCAGTGGAACGAGGGACTGGGGAAAAGGGAGGGAATACTACGAGCAGTACTTC. Its translation is CASSGTRDWGKGREYYEQYF.

The V and J genes are TRBV3-1 (or the pseudogene TRBV3-2) and TRBJ2-7, with 9 bases identical to TRBD2. Germline-derived CDR1 and CDR2 are LGHDT and YNNKEL (reference sequence). V lost 1 base to trimming and J lost 0 bases; unmatched junction nucleotides: 7. The CDR3 is made up of 17 amino acids. In DNA, the CDR3 is TGTGCCAGCAGCCAAGGTTACCATAGCGGGGGCTCCTACGAGCAGTACTTC. This gives the protein CASSQGYHSGGSYEQYF.

The V gene is TRBV24-1, the J gene TRBJ1-5; D is possibly TRBD1 (5 bases). This CDR3 has 14 residues. V was shortened by 5 bases and J by 7 bases, with 14 bases between the two germline ends. Germline V gene lookup returns CDR1 KGHDR and CDR2 SFDVKD. The CDR3 sequence is CATSGGGGQQPQHF. In DNA, the CDR3 is TGTGCCACCAGTGGCGGGGGGGGTCAACAGCCCCAGCATTTT.

The genes are TRBV14 and TRBJ1-1; 7 nucleotides line up with TRBD1. The CDR3 extends over 15 amino acids. Trimming cost V 4 bases and J 4 bases; bases outside gene matches: 9. The germline CDR1 and CDR2 sequences are SGHDN and FVKESK. The CDR3 spells CASSPILGGTTEAFF. The CDR3 DNA follows: TGTGCCAGCAGCCCCATCCTAGGGGGCACCACTGAAGCTTTCTTT.

The chain has TRBV27 and TRBJ1-2; possible D gene TRBD1, 5 bases. Looked up from germline, CDR1 is MNHEY and CDR2 is SMNVEV (reference sequence). The V and J ends lost 6 bases and 1 base respectively, with 15 bases between them. This CDR3 contains 15 residues. The CDR3, as DNA: TGTGCCAGCAGGCCAATGGGGGGAATTAACTATGGCTACACCTTC. Translating gives CASRPMGGINYGYTF.